These 7 T cell receptor beta chains originate from one sample sequenced in a study of cytomegalovirus exposure and HLA in healthy donors. The study ran its PCR with 60 Vbeta and 13 Jbeta primers. Only in-frame clones appear in the TCRdb table, and some are missing; sequencing was by immunoSEQ multiplex PCR. The table lists about 160,000 clones, about 80% of them singletons. Sequencing was done on a sample of PBMCs. These receptors were obtained from a woman aged 45-60 years in good health and CMV-seronegative.

V and J are TRBV6-1 and TRBJ1-6; D is uncertain. This CDR3 has 15 residues. V lost 3 bases, J lost 4 bases, and 10 bases lay in between. CDR1 is MNHNS and CDR2 is SASEGT in the germline V gene. Here the CDR3 reads CASSDGQSYNSPLHF. In DNA, the CDR3 is TGTGCCAGCAGTGATGGTCAGTCTTATAATTCACCCCTCCACTTT.

The CDR3 DNA reads TGTGCCAGCAGCCGAGGGACTAGCGGTACCGGGGAGCTGTTTTTT. Protein: CASSRGTSGTGELFF. This rearrangement joins TRBV7-9 to TRBJ2-2; 11 nucleotides line up with TRBD2. Germline CDR1 SEHNR, CDR2 FQNEAQ (reference sequence). V shed 5 bases and J 5 bases; nucleotides not matched to a gene: 4. The CDR3 totals 15 residues.

This clone was counted at least ten times. The chain employs TRBV4-2 and TRBJ2-1; TRBD2 agrees at 7 bases. Germline CDR1 is LGHNA and CDR2 is YNFKEQ. The CDR3 length is 15 residues. V shed 6 bases and J 3 bases; nucleotides not matched to a gene: 8. The CDR3 DNA reads TGTGCCAGCAGTGGATTGGGCGGGAGCTACAATGAGCAGTTCTTC. Protein product: CASSGLGGSYNEQFF.

The chain combines TRBV6-4 with TRBJ2-1; a weak D match, TRBD2 (6 bases). V was pared by 0 bases and J by 7 bases, with 13 bases between. This CDR3 is built from 15 residues. Per germline, CDR1 MRHNA and CDR2 SNTAGT. The CDR3 coding sequence is TGTGCCAGCAGTGACTCGGGCGGGGAAGGGAATGAGCAGTTCTTC. Its protein is CASSDSGGEGNEQFF.

The rearrangement links TRBV28 to TRBJ2-7, with TRBD1 identical over 9 bases. V was clipped by 8 bases and J by 4 bases; unmatched bases: 12. The germline V gene encodes CDR1 MDHEN and CDR2 SYDVKM. CDR3 length: 15 amino acids. CDR3 amino acids: CASSVQGQGIYEQYF. CDR3 DNA sequence: TGTGCCAGCTCGGTGCAGGGACAGGGTATATACGAGCAGTACTTC.

The V and J genes are TRBV5-6 and TRBJ2-1; D gene ambiguous. The CDR3 extends over 14 amino acids. Trimming cost V 1 base and J 1 base, with 6 bases left between them. Germline lookup yields CDR1 SGHDT and CDR2 YYEEEE. CDR3 in DNA: TGTGCCAGCAGCTTGTTGGAGTCCTACAATGAGCAGTTCTTC. Translating gives CASSLLESYNEQFF.

V usage is TRBV11-2 and J usage is TRBJ2-3, with TRBD2 identical over 8 bases. The J segment lost 6 bases and the V segment lost 5 bases, leaving 13 bases of the junction unmatched. The CDR3 runs 16 residues. The V gene's germline CDR1 is SGHAT and CDR2 FQNNGV. The CDR3 DNA reads TGTGCCAGCAGCCTCCTCCAGCGGGAGTGGGTGGATACGCAGTATTTT. Translated: CASSLLQREWVDTQYF.